This TCR beta chain emerged from a study of early stage breast cancer tumors. Broader study findings: Bulk DNA sequencing of unsorted cells missed chain pairing and markers.

A remark on this clone: The antigen is unknown.

The germline V gene has CDR1 SGHNT and CDR2 YYREEE (reference sequence). This CDR3 spans 15 amino acids. V dropped 3 bases and J dropped 4 bases, with 16 bases sitting between them. Each sample had two DNA replicates, 0.5 ug blood or 1.5 ug tissue. The protocol was immunoSEQ multiplex PCR, while the TCRdb copy is restricted to in-frame clones and leaves out a portion. The sample holds approximately 39,000 clones, roughly 70% seen once. V and J are TRBV5-4 and TRBJ2-5; TRBD2 is a possible D gene (6 bases). Sequencing was performed on blood. The TCR comes from a person aged 55 to 75 with breast cancer. CDR3: CASSSRLTSLETQYF. CDR3 coding DNA: TGTGCCAGCAGCTCGCGCCTGACTAGTCTAGAGACCCAGTACTTC.